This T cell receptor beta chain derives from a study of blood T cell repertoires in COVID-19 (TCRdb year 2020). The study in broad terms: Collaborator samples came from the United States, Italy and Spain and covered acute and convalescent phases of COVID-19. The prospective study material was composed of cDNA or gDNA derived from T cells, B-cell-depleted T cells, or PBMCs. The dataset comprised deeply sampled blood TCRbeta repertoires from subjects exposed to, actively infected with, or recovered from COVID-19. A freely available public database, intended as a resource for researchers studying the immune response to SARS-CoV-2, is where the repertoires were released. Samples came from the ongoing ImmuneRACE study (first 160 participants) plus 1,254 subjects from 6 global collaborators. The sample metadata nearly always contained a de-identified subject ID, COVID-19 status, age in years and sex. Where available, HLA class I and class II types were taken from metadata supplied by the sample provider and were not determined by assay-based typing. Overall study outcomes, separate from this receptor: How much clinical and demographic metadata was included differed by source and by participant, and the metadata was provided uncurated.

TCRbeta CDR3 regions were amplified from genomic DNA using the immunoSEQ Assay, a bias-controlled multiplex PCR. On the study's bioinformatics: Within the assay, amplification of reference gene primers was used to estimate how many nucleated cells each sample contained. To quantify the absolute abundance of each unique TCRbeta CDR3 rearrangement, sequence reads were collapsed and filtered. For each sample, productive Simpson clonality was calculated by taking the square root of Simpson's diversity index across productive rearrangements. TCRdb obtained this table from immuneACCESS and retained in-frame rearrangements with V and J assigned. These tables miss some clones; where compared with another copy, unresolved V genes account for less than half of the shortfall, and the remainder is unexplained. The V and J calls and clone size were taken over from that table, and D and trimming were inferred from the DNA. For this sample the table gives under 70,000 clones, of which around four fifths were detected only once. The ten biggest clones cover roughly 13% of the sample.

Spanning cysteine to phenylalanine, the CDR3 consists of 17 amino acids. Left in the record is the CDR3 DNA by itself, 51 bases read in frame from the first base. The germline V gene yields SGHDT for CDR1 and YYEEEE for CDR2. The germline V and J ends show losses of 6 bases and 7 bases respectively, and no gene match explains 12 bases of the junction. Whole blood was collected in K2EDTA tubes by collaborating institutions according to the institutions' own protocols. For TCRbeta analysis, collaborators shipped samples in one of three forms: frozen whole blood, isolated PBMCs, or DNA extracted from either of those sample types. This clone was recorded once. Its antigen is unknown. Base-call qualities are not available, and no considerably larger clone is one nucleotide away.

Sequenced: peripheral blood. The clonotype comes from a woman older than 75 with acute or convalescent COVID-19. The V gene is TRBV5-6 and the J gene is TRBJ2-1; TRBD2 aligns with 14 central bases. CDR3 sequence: CASIVLTSGGAINEQFF. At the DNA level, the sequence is TGTGCCAGCATCGTGTTGACTAGCGGGGGGGCCATAAATGAGCAGTTCTTC.